This is a list of T cell receptor beta chains from one sample in a study of shared clonotypes between healthy human individuals. Only in-frame clones appear in the TCRdb table, and some are missing; sequencing was by immunoSEQ multiplex PCR. The sample includes about 580,000 clones, roughly 98% of them seen just once. Sequenced material: naive CD8+ T cells sorted from blood. These receptors came from a man aged 30-40 years in good health. CDR3s include the opening cysteine and the closing phenylalanine or tryptophan. A D gene is named only where the DNA matches it firmly. The size entry is marked missing in some rows and otherwise reads once, few, many or a size class.

TRBJ2-7,TRBV12-2,.,.,TGTGCAAGTCGCTTAGGTCGCAGGGCGGCAAACGAGCAGTACTTC,CASRLGRRAANEQYF
TRBJ2-7,TRBV7-8,.,.,TGTGCCAGCAGCCCCACGGGGACAGTCGAAATCCGGGACTGGGAGCAGTACTTC,CASSPTGTVEIRDWEQYF
TRBJ2-3,TRBV7-2,.,.,TGTGCCAGCAGCTTAGGCGGCACAGATACGCAGTATTTT,CASSLGGTDTQYF
TRBJ2-1,TRBV5-1,TRBD2,.,TGCGCCAGCAGCTTGGTTGGGACTAGCGGATCCTACAATGAGCAGTTCTTC,CASSLVGTSGSYNEQFF
TRBJ2-7,TRBV6-4,TRBD2,.,TGTGCCAGCAGTGACTCTGCCAGCGGGAGTAATAAGGAGAGCTCCTACGAGCAGTACTTC,CASSDSASGSNKESSYEQYF
TRBJ2-1,TRBV4-1,.,.,TGCGCCAGCAGCCAAGATACGGCACGAATCTACAATGAGCAGTTCTTC,CASSQDTARIYNEQFF
TRBJ1-2,TRBV27,.,.,TGTGCCACCATAGGAAAGGATGGCTACACCTTC,CATIGKDGYTF
TRBJ1-1,TRBV4-1,.,.,TGCGCCAGCAGCCCAGGACAGCTGAACACTGAAGCTTTCTTT,CASSPGQLNTEAFF
TRBJ2-7,TRBV27,.,once,TGTGCCAGCAACCCAGGTGGAGGGACTTCCTACGAGCAGTACTTC,CASNPGGGTSYEQYF
TRBJ1-5,TRBV19,.,once,TGTGCCAGTACGGAACAGGGTGTGATTCAGCCCCAGCATTTT,CASTEQGVIQPQHF
TRBJ2-7,TRBV11-2,TRBD1,.,TGTGCCAGCAGTCGGGACAGGGGGCTTTACGAGCAGTACTTC,CASSRDRGLYEQYF
TRBJ2-5,TRBV15,.,.,TGTGCCACCAGCAGAGATGTCCAGGGGCGTCGGGAGACCCAGTACTTC,CATSRDVQGRRETQYF
TRBJ2-2,TRBV7-9,TRBD1,once,TGTGCCAGCAGCTTTTCGGGACAGGGATACGGGGAGCTGTTTTTT,CASSFSGQGYGELFF
TRBJ2-7,TRBV29-1,.,.,TGCAGCGCACAGAGCGTTGAGTCCTACGAGCAGTACTTC,CSAQSVESYEQYF
TRBJ2-3,TRBV6-5,.,.,TGTGCCAGCATCATACCCGGCACAGATACGCAGTATTTT,CASIIPGTDTQYF
TRBJ2-7,TRBV25-1,.,.,TGTGCCAGCAGTGAATTTGGCTACGAGCAGTACTTC,CASSEFGYEQYF
TRBJ1-5,TRBV15,.,.,TGTGCCACCAGCAGAGATCGGGGGGGAGGGACGCCCCAGCATTTT,CATSRDRGGGTPQHF
TRBJ2-1,TRBV5-8,.,.,TGTGCCAGCAGCTTGATTAGGAATGAGCAGTTCTTC,CASSLIRNEQFF
TRBJ2-5,TRBV11-2,TRBD1,.,TGTGCCAGCAGCCCGGGACAGGGATCAGAGACCCAGTACTTC,CASSPGQGSETQYF
TRBJ2-5,TRBV4-2,.,once,TGTGCCAGCAGCCAACCGGGACCGATCCAAGAGACCCAGTACTTC,CASSQPGPIQETQYF
TRBJ2-7,TRBV9,.,.,TGTGCCAGCAGCGGAGACAGGAGGGCCTACGAGCAGTACTTC,CASSGDRRAYEQYF
TRBJ2-5,TRBV7-6,TRBD2,.,TGTGCCAGCAGCCCTTGGACTAGCGGGAGGGAAGAGACCCAGTACTTC,CASSPWTSGREETQYF
TRBJ2-3,TRBV18,TRBD1,once,TGTGCCAGCTCACTGGACAGGGGACAGGGTACGCAGTATTTT,CASSLDRGQGTQYF
TRBJ2-1,TRBV6-5,.,.,TGTGCCAGCAGTTACTCGTATCGGGATGAGCAGTTCTTC,CASSYSYRDEQFF
TRBJ2-7,TRBV6-5,.,.,TGTGCCAGCAGTTCAACAAGATACTACGAGCAGTACTTC,CASSSTRYYEQYF
TRBJ2-7,TRBV28,TRBD2,.,TGTGCCAGCAGTTTTCTAGCGGGAGTTATGGAGCAGTACTTC,CASSFLAGVMEQYF
TRBJ2-1,TRBV29-1,.,.,TGCAGCGTTATCCCCCCCCTCGGGGTCATCTCCTACAATGAGCAGTTCTTC,CSVIPPLGVISYNEQFF
TRBJ1-5,TRBV5-1,.,.,TGCGCCAGCACGCCCCGCCAGGGTCATGTGGCGGGATGGGGGAATCAGCCCCAGCATTTT,CASTPRQGHVAGWGNQPQHF
TRBJ2-3,TRBV7-8,.,once,TGTGCCAGCACTAACCTCCTCGGGGGTACGCAGTATTTT,CASTNLLGGTQYF
TRBJ2-1,TRBV12-5,TRBD2,.,TGTGCTAGTGGTTTGGTAGGGAGGGGACTAGCGGGAGGAGGGTACAATGAGCAGTTCTTC,CASGLVGRGLAGGGYNEQFF
TRBJ2-7,TRBV4-3,.,.,TGCGCCAGCAGCCAAGATTGGGGTCCCCTCTACGAGCAGTACTTC,CASSQDWGPLYEQYF
TRBJ2-2,TRBV7-7,TRBD2,.,TGTGCCAGCAGCTTACTAGCGGGAGGCGGCACCGGGGAGCTGTTTTTT,CASSLLAGGGTGELFF
TRBJ2-7,TRBV6-5,.,.,TGTGCCAGCAGTGCGGGACAGACCTACGAGCAGTACTTC,CASSAGQTYEQYF
TRBJ2-7,TRBV29-1,TRBD1,.,TGCAGCGCCAACGACAGGGGGCCACTCAATACCTACGAGCAGTACTTC,CSANDRGPLNTYEQYF
TRBJ1-3,TRBV9,.,.,TGTGCCAGCAGCGTAATTGGAGACTCTGGAAACACCATATATTTT,CASSVIGDSGNTIYF
TRBJ2-7,TRBV7-9,TRBD2,.,TGTGCCAGCAGCCAACCGGGACTAGCCAACCCCTTGGAGCAGTACTTC,CASSQPGLANPLEQYF
TRBJ1-5,TRBV19,.,.,TGTGCCAGTAGTATAGAAAACAGGGACCTTAGTCAGCCCCAGCATTTT,CASSIENRDLSQPQHF
TRBJ2-1,TRBV27,TRBD2,.,TGTGCCAGCGCCGTGGGACTAGCGGGAGCGAGAGAGCAGTTCTTC,CASAVGLAGAREQFF
TRBJ2-1,TRBV13,TRBD2,once,TGTGCCAGCAGCGGGCGGGAGGGCCAGTATTACAATGAGCAGTTCTTC,CASSGREGQYYNEQFF
TRBJ2-7,TRBV6-5,.,.,TGTGCCAGCAGTTCCCTTGGCGGCGAGCAGTACTTC,CASSSLGGEQYF
TRBJ2-7,TRBV7-9,TRBD1,.,TGTGCCAGCAGCCCCCCCGCAGGGGGCACCTACGAGCAGTACTTC,CASSPPAGGTYEQYF
TRBJ2-1,TRBV7-2,TRBD2,.,TGTGCCAGCAGCTTACTAGCGGGAAACCCCTACAATGAGCAGTTCTTC,CASSLLAGNPYNEQFF
TRBJ2-5,TRBV10-3,TRBD2,once,TGTGCCACCAGTCTCCCGGGACTAGCGGGACAAGAGACCCAGTACTTC,CATSLPGLAGQETQYF
TRBJ2-3,TRBV20-1,.,.,TGCAGTGCTAGAAGGGGAGATACGCAGTATTTT,CSARRGDTQYF
TRBJ1-3,TRBV29-1,.,.,TGCAGCGTTGAACTACCAGATGGAAACACCATATATTTT,CSVELPDGNTIYF
TRBJ2-1,TRBV27,.,.,TGTGCCAGTGGCGCGAAACCCCATGAGCAGTTCTTC,CASGAKPHEQFF
TRBJ2-5,TRBV7-9,.,.,TGTGCCAGCAGCTTCGGAGGGGCGAGGGAGACCCAGTACTTC,CASSFGGARETQYF
TRBJ2-1,TRBV27,TRBD2,.,TGTGCCAGCAGTACCCCTAGCGGGGATTCTTACAATGAGCAGTTCTTC,CASSTPSGDSYNEQFF
TRBJ1-1,TRBV7-9,.,.,TGTGCCAGCAGCTTAGCGGGTCACACTGAAGCTTTCTTT,CASSLAGHTEAFF
TRBJ2-5,TRBV4-1,.,.,TGCGCCAGCAGCGAGCACGCGGGACGGGAAGGGACCCAGTACTTC,CASSEHAGREGTQYF
TRBJ1-1,TRBV29-1,TRBD1,.,TGCAGCGGAACAGGGGGCCTGTTT,CSGTGGLF
TRBJ2-5,TRBV5-1,.,once,TGCGCCAGCAGCTTGGTTGGCCCCCAAGAGACCCAGTACTTC,CASSLVGPQETQYF
TRBJ1-2,TRBV2,.,.,TGTGCCAGCCGGACAGACTATGGCTACACCTTC,CASRTDYGYTF
TRBJ1-5,TRBV13,.,.,TGTGCCAGCAGCGTCAGGGATCAGCCCCAGCATTTT,CASSVRDQPQHF
TRBJ2-2,TRBV29-1,.,.,TGCAGCGCCCTGGGTGGGCACACCGGGGAGCTGTTTTTT,CSALGGHTGELFF
TRBJ2-3,TRBV27,.,.,TGTGCCAGCAGTTTATCGAGACAGAACGCAGATACGCAGTATTTT,CASSLSRQNADTQYF
TRBJ2-7,TRBV6-1,.,.,TGTGCCAGCAGTGAGGAGTACCCTTCCGGGGTATTCTCCTACGAGCAGTACTTC,CASSEEYPSGVFSYEQYF
TRBJ2-7,TRBV6-1,TRBD2,.,TGTGCCAGCAGTGATCCCTGGACTAGCGGGATTACCTACGAGCAGTACTTC,CASSDPWTSGITYEQYF
TRBJ2-1,TRBV9,TRBD2,.,TGTGCCAGCAGCGCCGAGGGCCGACTAGCGGGAGTGTGGAATGAGCAGTTCTTC,CASSAEGRLAGVWNEQFF
TRBJ2-3,TRBV27,.,once,TGTGCCAGCAGTCCTTATACGCCCAAGGATACGCAGTATTTT,CASSPYTPKDTQYF